This T cell receptor (beta chain) was identified during a study of technical replicates of blood from a few donors. Looked up from germline, CDR1 is MNHEY and CDR2 is SVGAGI. This CDR3 is built from 14 residues. V was clipped by 8 bases and J by 4 bases, with 15 bases between them. Using immunoSEQ multiplex PCR, the repertoire was profiled, and TCRdb retains in-frame clones only, with some absent. This sample has approximately 70,000 clones, with roughly 97% found just once. V and J are TRBV6-5 and TRBJ2-1; D is possibly TRBD2 (5 bases). This TCR was sampled from a human donor in good health. Input material: T cells isolated from PBMCs. The CDR3 is CASWSSGHYNEQFF. The CDR3 nucleotides read TGTGCCAGCTGGTCGAGCGGCCATTACAATGAGCAGTTCTTC.